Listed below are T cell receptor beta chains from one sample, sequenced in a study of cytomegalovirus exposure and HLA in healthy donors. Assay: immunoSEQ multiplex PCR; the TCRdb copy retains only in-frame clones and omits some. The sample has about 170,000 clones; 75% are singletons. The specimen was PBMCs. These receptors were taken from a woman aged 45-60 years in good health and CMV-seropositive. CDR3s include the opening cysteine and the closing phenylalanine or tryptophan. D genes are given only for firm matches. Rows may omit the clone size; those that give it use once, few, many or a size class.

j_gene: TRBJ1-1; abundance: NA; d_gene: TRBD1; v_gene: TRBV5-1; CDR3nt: TGCGCCAGCAGCACGGGACAGAAGGCTGAAGCTTTCTTT; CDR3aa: CASSTGQKAEAFF
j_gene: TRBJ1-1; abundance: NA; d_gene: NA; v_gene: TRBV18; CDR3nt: TGTGCCAGCGGAGGGGGAGGGGGTTTAAACACTGAAGCTTTCTTT; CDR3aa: CASGGGGGLNTEAFF
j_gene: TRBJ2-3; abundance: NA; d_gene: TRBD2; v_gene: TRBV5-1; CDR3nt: TGCGCCAGCAGCCCCGGGACTAGCGGAAGCACAGATACGCAGTATTTT; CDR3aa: CASSPGTSGSTDTQYF
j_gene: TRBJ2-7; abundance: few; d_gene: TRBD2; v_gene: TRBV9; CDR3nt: TGTGCCAGCAGCGTTGGGACTAGCGGGGGGCCTTACGAGCAGTACTTC; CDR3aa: CASSVGTSGGPYEQYF
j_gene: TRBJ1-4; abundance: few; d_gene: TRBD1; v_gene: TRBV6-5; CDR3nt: TGTGCCACCAGCAGGGGGCTTGGTGAAAAACTGTTTTTT; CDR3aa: CATSRGLGEKLFF
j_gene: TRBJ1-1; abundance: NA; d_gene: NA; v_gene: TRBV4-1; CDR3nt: TGCGCCAGCAGCCAAGATATAGGGGCAACTGAAGCTTTCTTT; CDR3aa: CASSQDIGATEAFF
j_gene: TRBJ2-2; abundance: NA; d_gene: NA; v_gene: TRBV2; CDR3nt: TGTGCCAGCAGAGGGGATCGAACCGGGGAGCTGTTTTTT; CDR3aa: CASRGDRTGELFF
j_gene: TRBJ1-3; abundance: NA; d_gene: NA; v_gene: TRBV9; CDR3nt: TGTGCCAGCAGCGTCGGTGGAAACACCATATATTTT; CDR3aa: CASSVGGNTIYF
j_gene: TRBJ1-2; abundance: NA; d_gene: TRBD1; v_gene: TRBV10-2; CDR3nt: TGCGCCAGCAGGGCAGGGGGTAACTATGGCTACACCTTC; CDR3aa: CASRAGGNYGYTF
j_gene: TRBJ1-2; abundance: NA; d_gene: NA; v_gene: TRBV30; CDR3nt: TGTGCCTGGAGTGTAGGAGGGTCGAACGGCTACACCTTC; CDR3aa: CAWSVGGSNGYTF